Listed below are T cell receptor beta chains from one sample, sequenced in a study of blood T cell repertoires in COVID-19. Only in-frame clones appear in the TCRdb table, and some are missing; sequencing was by immunoSEQ multiplex PCR. The sample includes about 240,000 clones, about nine tenths of them seen just once. Source material: peripheral blood. These receptors all come from a man aged 55 to 70 who had recovered from COVID-19. Both conserved end residues are part of each CDR3. D genes are given only for firm matches. The listing skips clone size in some rows; elsewhere it reads once, few, many or a size class.

d_gene	len	abundance	v_gene	j_gene	CDR3nt	CDR3aa
-	13	-	TRBV10-3	TRBJ2-5	TGTGCCACCAGCAGTGGTCTGAAAGAGACCCAGTACTTC	CATSSGLKETQYF
TRBD1	16	-	TRBV5-1	TRBJ2-2	TGCGCCAGCAGCTCCGGGACAGGGTCGAACACCGGGGAGCTGTTTTTT	CASSSGTGSNTGELFF
TRBD1	15	-	TRBV9	TRBJ2-3	TGTGCCAGCAGCACCCGGACAGGAGCGACAGATACGCAGTATTTT	CASSTRTGATDTQYF
TRBD1	15	few	TRBV9	TRBJ2-3	TGTGCCAGCAGCGCCGGACAGGGATCTACAGATACGCAGTATTTT	CASSAGQGSTDTQYF
TRBD2	16	-	TRBV5-1	TRBJ2-2	TGCGCCAGTGGCTCCCCAGTAGGGACTAGCTCCGGGGAGCTGTTTTTT	CASGSPVGTSSGELFF
TRBD1	15	-	TRBV18	TRBJ2-7	TGTGCCAGCTCAAGACAACAGGGGGTAGGCTACGAGCAGTACTTC	CASSRQQGVGYEQYF
TRBD2	15	-	TRBV7-6	TRBJ2-2	TGTGCCAGCAGCTTACGGGGGGGATTCACCGGGGAGCTGTTTTTT	CASSLRGGFTGELFF
-	15	-	TRBV7-9	TRBJ2-1	TGTGCCAGCAGCTCCCCGCCAGGAACCTACAATGAGCAGTTCTTC	CASSSPPGTYNEQFF
TRBD1	15	-	TRBV7-9	TRBJ2-7	TGTGCCAGCAGCTTAATAGGGACAGGGAACTACGAGCAGTACTTC	CASSLIGTGNYEQYF
-	14	once	TRBV4-1	TRBJ2-1	TGCGCCAGCAGCCAAGCATCCACGGGGGATGAGCAGTTCTTC	CASSQASTGDEQFF
TRBD1	15	-	TRBV3-1/TRBV3-2	TRBJ1-2	TGTGCCAGCAGCCCCGGGACAGGGGGCTGGAATGGCTACACCTTC	CASSPGTGGWNGYTF
-	15	-	TRBV7-8	TRBJ1-2	TGTGCCAGCAGCCCCCGGACAGCCCTTGGCTATGGCTACACCTTC	CASSPRTALGYGYTF
-	13	-	TRBV7-2	TRBJ1-2	TGTGCCAGCAGCCTGCAGGCGAACTATGGCTACACCTTC	CASSLQANYGYTF
TRBD1	15	-	TRBV3-1/TRBV3-2	TRBJ2-2	TGTGCCAGCAGCCAGGGACAGCTTAGTACCGGGGAGCTGTTTTTT	CASSQGQLSTGELFF
TRBD2	15	-	TRBV4-1	TRBJ2-7	TGCGCCAGCAGCCTCCCACTTGTGGGAGGGACCGAGCAGTACTTC	CASSLPLVGGTEQYF
-	14	-	TRBV2	TRBJ2-1	TGTGCCAGCAGTGAGTTAGCAGGGTACAATGAGCAGTTCTTC	CASSELAGYNEQFF
-	15	-	TRBV4-2	TRBJ1-6	TGTGCCAGCAGCCTTGAGGGTCGCGGTTATTCACCCCTCCACTTT	CASSLEGRGYSPLHF
TRBD1	17	-	TRBV19	TRBJ2-1	TGTGCCAGTAGGGCCTGGGGGACAGGGGATACCTACAATGAGCAGTTCTTC	CASRAWGTGDTYNEQFF
-	14	-	TRBV9	TRBJ1-2	TGTGCCAGCAGCGTGGGGGCTTCCAACTATGGCTACACCTTC	CASSVGASNYGYTF
-	13	-	TRBV3-1/TRBV3-2	TRBJ1-6	TGTGCCAGCAGCCAAGAGAGGAATTCACCCCTCCACTTT	CASSQERNSPLHF
TRBD1	16	few	TRBV5-1	TRBJ1-6	TGCGCCAGCAGCTTGGATGGACAGGGGTTTAATTCACCCCTCCACTTT	CASSLDGQGFNSPLHF
-	15	-	TRBV18	TRBJ2-4	TGTGCCAGCTCACCACTCCTTAATAACAAAAACATTCAGTACTTC	CASSPLLNNKNIQYF
-	15	-	TRBV19	TRBJ2-3	TGTGCCAGTAGTATAGTTGGGACTAGCACAGATACGCAGTATTTT	CASSIVGTSTDTQYF
TRBD1	16	-	TRBV11-1	TRBJ1-1	TGTGCCAGCAGCCCCGGGACAGGCGCTCCGGGTACTGAAGCTTTCTTT	CASSPGTGAPGTEAFF
-	12	-	TRBV28	TRBJ1-6	TGTGCCAGCAGTCCACAGAGTTCATCCCTCCACTTT	CASSPQSSSLHF
TRBD1	15	-	TRBV6-4	TRBJ2-2	TGTGCCAGCAGTGGGACAGGGGGCACCACCGGGGAGCTGTTTTTT	CASSGTGGTTGELFF
TRBD2	18	-	TRBV4-2	TRBJ2-4	TGTGCCAGCAGCCAAGATAAGCTAGCGGGGGGAGGCAAAAACATTCAGTACTTC	CASSQDKLAGGGKNIQYF
TRBD1	15	-	TRBV18	TRBJ1-1	TGTGCCAGCTCACCAAAACAGGGGGCTTACACTGAAGCTTTCTTT	CASSPKQGAYTEAFF
-	15	-	TRBV18	TRBJ2-7	TGTGCCAGCTCACCACAGCAGGGCGGAACCCTCGAGCAGTACTTC	CASSPQQGGTLEQYF
TRBD2	14	-	TRBV27	TRBJ2-1	TGTGCCAGCAGTTTACGCGGGGGGGGAGATGAGCAGTTCTTC	CASSLRGGGDEQFF
TRBD1	14	-	TRBV5-1	TRBJ2-1	TGCGCCAGCAGCTTGGGGATCGACAGGGGAACCCAGTTCTTC	CASSLGIDRGTQFF
-	15	-	TRBV7-4	TRBJ1-3	TGTGCCTCAAGGGGTCGGGAGAGCTCTGGAAACACCATATATTTT	CASRGRESSGNTIYF
-	13	-	TRBV6-5	TRBJ1-5	TGTGCCAGCAGGCCCACCTTTAGCCAGCCCCAGCATTTT	CASRPTFSQPQHF
TRBD2	16	once	TRBV7-9	TRBJ2-3	TGTGCCAGCAGCCATACTAGCGGGGGGGCCGCAGATACGCAGTATTTT	CASSHTSGGAADTQYF
-	15	-	TRBV19	TRBJ2-1	TGTGCCAGTAGTATAGAACAAATCCCCTACAATGAGCAGTTCTTC	CASSIEQIPYNEQFF
-	15	-	TRBV7-9	TRBJ1-1	TGTGCCAGCAGGTCCGGCGCGGTAGGGAACACTGAAGCTTTCTTT	CASRSGAVGNTEAFF
-	14	-	TRBV7-8	TRBJ1-4	TGTGCCAGCAGCGCACGGACCGGGGGTGAAAAACTGTTTTTT	CASSARTGGEKLFF
TRBD1	18	-	TRBV3-1/TRBV3-2	TRBJ1-6	TGTGCCAGCAGCCAAGTCACAGGGGCGAGCTCCTATAATTCACCCCTCCACTTT	CASSQVTGASSYNSPLHF
TRBD1	16	-	TRBV10-3	TRBJ2-4	TGTGCCATCAGCTCGTCAGGGGGAGAGGCCAAAAACATTCAGTACTTC	CAISSSGGEAKNIQYF
TRBD2	16	-	TRBV7-8	TRBJ2-7	TGTGCCAGCAGCTTAGGCCAGCGGGGGAGACCTTACGAGCAGTACTTC	CASSLGQRGRPYEQYF
-	11	-	TRBV3-1/TRBV3-2	TRBJ2-7	TGTGCCAGCAGTCCCGGGGAGGTGCAGTACTTC	CASSPGEVQYF
TRBD1	15	once	TRBV27	TRBJ2-5	TGTGCCAGCAGACACACTACAGGGGGCTTGGAGACCCAGTACTTC	CASRHTTGGLETQYF
-	15	-	TRBV5-1	TRBJ2-6	TGCGCCAGCAGCTTACCTAGCGATGGGGCCAACGTCCTGACTTTC	CASSLPSDGANVLTF
TRBD2	16	-	TRBV19	TRBJ2-7	TGTGCCAGTAGTGGATCTAGCGGGGGTACCAACTACGAGCAGTACTTC	CASSGSSGGTNYEQYF
-	15	-	TRBV5-1	TRBJ2-6	TGCGCCAGCAGCTTAACCCCGGGACAAGTGTACGTCCTGACTTTC	CASSLTPGQVYVLTF
-	15	-	TRBV5-4	TRBJ2-7	TGTGCCAGCAGCTTGGGTGGCCCCGAAGACTACGAGCAGTACTTC	CASSLGGPEDYEQYF
TRBD1	15	-	TRBV10-2	TRBJ1-2	TGCGCCAGCAGTGACCCTGTGGACAGGGTCTATGGCTACACCTTC	CASSDPVDRVYGYTF
-	18	-	TRBV21-1	TRBJ2-3	TGTGCCAGCAGCATCCCCTTAGGGAACAGGGCTAGCACAGATACGCAGTATTTT	CASSIPLGNRASTDTQYF
-	14	once	TRBV19	TRBJ1-2	TGTGCCAGCGCGACGGGAGGCCCCAACTATGGCTACACCTTC	CASATGGPNYGYTF
-	11	-	TRBV6-1	TRBJ2-7	TGTGCCAGCAGTGATTATGACGAGCAGTACTTC	CASSDYDEQYF
TRBD1	18	-	TRBV5-1	TRBJ1-3	TGCGCCAGCAGCCTAACTCCAGGGGGCGGGAGCTCTGGAAACACCATATATTTT	CASSLTPGGGSSGNTIYF
-	15	once	TRBV7-2	TRBJ2-5	TGTGCCAGCAGCTCCCAGGGGGGCCAGAAAGAGACCCAGTACTTC	CASSSQGGQKETQYF
-	14	-	TRBV6-5	TRBJ1-1	TGTGCCAGCACCCGGGACATGAGGAACACTGAAGCTTTCTTT	CASTRDMRNTEAFF
TRBD1	15	-	TRBV25-1	TRBJ2-1	TGTGCCAGCAGTGGACAAGGGACAGGGGTGCGTGAGCAGTTCTTC	CASSGQGTGVREQFF
TRBD1	13	-	TRBV2	TRBJ1-1	TGTGCTGGGGACAGGGGGCTTAACACTGAAGCTTTCTTT	CAGDRGLNTEAFF
TRBD2	16	-	TRBV7-2	TRBJ2-7	TGTGCCAGCAGCTTAGTGGCTAGCGGGGGTTACTACGAGCAGTACTTC	CASSLVASGGYYEQYF
-	16	-	TRBV6-1	TRBJ2-7	TGTGCCAGCAGTGAAGCGACAGTCAGGAGCTCCTACGAGCAGTACTTC	CASSEATVRSSYEQYF
-	15	-	TRBV15	TRBJ2-2	TGTGCCACCAGCAGAGATCGTCAGGGAACCGGGGAGCTGTTTTTT	CATSRDRQGTGELFF
-	13	-	TRBV13	TRBJ2-3	TGTGCCAGCAGCCCTATTAGCACAGATACGCAGTATTTT	CASSPISTDTQYF